Ten or more counts support the clone carrying this T cell receptor beta chain. What it binds is not known. These data originate in a study of T cells after yellow fever vaccination. Study-level results: Among primary-vaccination clones, most reappeared after the booster, at 95% to 96% for CD4 and 85% to 90% for CD8. Repertoires obtained by FACS sorting could include abundant clonotypes that entered as contaminants from the bulk population.

Germline CDR1 and CDR2: SGHVS and FNYEAQ. The V end was cut by 5 bases, the J end by 9 bases, with 11 bases between. This CDR3 has 12 amino acids. Production of TCR cDNA was by 5'RACE template switching, which also added a universal primer site and UMIs. Each CDR3 protein is one row after TCRdb ran MiXCR on the 5' RACE reads. The table records roughly 120,000 distinct CDR3 sequences, roughly 8.4% of them present only once. The TCR comes from a man between 25 and 39 years old who received the YFV17D yellow fever vaccine. The V and J genes are TRBV7-6 and TRBJ2-1; D is perhaps TRBD1 or TRBD2 (6 bases each). This specimen consisted of CD8+ T cells sorted from PBMCs, obtained 45 days after the yellow fever booster vaccination. Here the CDR3 reads CASSPGAVEQFF. Written as DNA, the CDR3 is TGTGCCAGCAGCCCGGGGGCAGTTGAGCAGTTCTTC. The variable domain in full, with the rest retrieved from reference TRBV7-6 and TRBJ2-1, is GAGVSQSPRYKVTKRGQDVALRCDPISGHVSLYWYRQALGQGPEFLTYFNYEAQQDKSGLPNDRFSAERPEGSISTLTIQRTEQRDSAMYRCASSPGAVEQFFGPGTRLTVL.